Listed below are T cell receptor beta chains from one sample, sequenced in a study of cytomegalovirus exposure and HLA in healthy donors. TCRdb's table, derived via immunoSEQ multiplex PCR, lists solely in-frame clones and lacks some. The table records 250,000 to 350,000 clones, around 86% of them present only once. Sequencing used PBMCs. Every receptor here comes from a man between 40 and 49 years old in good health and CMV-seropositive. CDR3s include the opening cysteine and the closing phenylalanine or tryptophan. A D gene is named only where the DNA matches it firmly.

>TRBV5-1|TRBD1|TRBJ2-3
CASSLAQGQWTDTQYF
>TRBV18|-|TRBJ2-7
CASSPSEGHGSYEQYF
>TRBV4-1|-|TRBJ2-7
CASSQDDLGGDEQYF
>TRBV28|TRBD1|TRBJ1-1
CASSSLLRDRRDTEAFF
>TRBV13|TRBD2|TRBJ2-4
CASSSPGLAGGPAKNIQYF
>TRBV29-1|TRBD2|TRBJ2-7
CSVTGTSGSGGTSSYEQYF
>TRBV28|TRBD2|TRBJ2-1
CASSLLLSGRAGDEQFF
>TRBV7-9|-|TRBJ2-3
CASSSDPGATDTQYF
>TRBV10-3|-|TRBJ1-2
CAIAGSANYGYTF
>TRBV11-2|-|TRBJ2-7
CASSLKLERPYEQYF
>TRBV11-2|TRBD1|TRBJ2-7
CASSSYRGYEQYF
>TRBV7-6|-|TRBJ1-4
CASSLAMGAGERGEKLFF
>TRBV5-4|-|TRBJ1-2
CASSPDSNYGYTF